Below, 16 T cell receptor beta chains from the same sample are listed, as sequenced in a study of blood T cell repertoires in COVID-19 (dated by TCRdb to the early 2020s). Receptor amplification or capture employed the immunoSEQ multiplex PCR assay. In TCRdb, the immuneACCESS table is reduced to in-frame sequences with V and J assigned. These tables do not hold every clone; where another copy was compared, an unresolved V gene accounts for under half, and the others remain unexplained. Present in this sample are about 240,000 clones, 83% of which were seen just once. The top ten hold around 3.3% of the sample. Sequenced input: PBMCs or T cells enriched from blood (not recorded which). Every receptor here comes from a woman in her thirties or forties who had been exposed to COVID-19.

The chain recombines TRBV29-1 with TRBJ1-2; a possible D gene is TRBD1 (5 bases). From germline, CDR1 is SQVTM and CDR2 ANQGSEA. The CDR3 is made up of 11 amino acids. V dropped 8 bases and J dropped 8 bases, with 15 bases sitting between them. The CDR3 DNA reads as TGCAGCTTTGGGGGGGAGGGCGGCTACACCTTC. Protein: CSFGGEGGYTF.

The CDR3 is CASSPLGGANSPLHF. The CDR3 nucleotides read TGTGCCAGTAGTCCCCTCGGCGGAGCCAATTCACCCCTCCACTTT. V usage is TRBV19 and J usage is TRBJ1-6; no definite D call. The CDR3 extends over 15 amino acids. Germline CDR1 is LNHDA and CDR2 is SQIVND (reference sequence). Deletions cut 5 bases from V and 7 bases from J, with 15 bases between.

The gene calls are TRBV15 and TRBJ1-1; D ambiguous. The V gene's germline CDR1 is LNHNV and CDR2 YYDKDF (reference sequence). Trimming took 0 bases from V and 4 from J, leaving 6 bases between them. The CDR3 totals 13 residues. The CDR3 bases are TGTGCCACCAGCAGAGAAGGAGGCACTGAAGCTTTCTTT. Protein: CATSREGGTEAFF.

This chain joins TRBV4-1 and TRBJ1-1; TRBD1 aligns across 7 bases. There are 14 residues in the CDR3. Germline V gene sequence: CDR1 MGHRA, CDR2 YSYEKL. The V and J ends lost 6 bases and 3 bases, in that order; junction bases with no gene match: 7. The DNA of the CDR3 is TGCGCCAGCAGACCCCCCGACAGGGACACTGAAGCTTTCTTT. Translated, it gives CASRPPDRDTEAFF.

The DNA of the CDR3 is TGCGCCAGCAGCTTCGGGACAGGGGGATCCGATGGCTACACCTTC. It encodes CASSFGTGGSDGYTF. V is TRBV5-1 and J is TRBJ1-2; TRBD1 aligns across 11 bases. Germline trimming cut 2 bases from V and 6 bases from J; bases unmatched to any gene: 6. Per the germline V gene, CDR1 is SGHRS and CDR2 is YFSETQ. The CDR3 is made up of 15 amino acids.

J is TRBJ2-1 and V is TRBV9; D gene uncertain. The CDR3 consists of 12 residues. V was shortened by 3 bases and J by 10 bases, with 11 bases between the two germline ends. Germline lookup yields CDR1 SGDLS and CDR2 YYNGEE. CDR3 DNA sequence: TGTGCCAGCAGCGCGCCCCAGCGAGAGCAGTTCTTC. Translating gives CASSAPQREQFF.

The chain joins TRBV7-2 to TRBJ2-6, with a tentative D call TRBD1 (6 bases). This CDR3 has 16 amino acids. The V gene's germline CDR1 is SGHTA and CDR2 FQGNSA. V lost 5 bases and J 0 bases, leaving 11 bases between the germline ends. This chain's CDR3 is CASSPRQVSGANVLTF. The CDR3 DNA sequence: TGTGCCAGCAGCCCACGACAGGTCTCTGGGGCCAACGTCCTGACTTTC.

The rearrangement links TRBV10-1 to TRBJ1-5; a weak D match, TRBD1 (5 bases). The V gene lost 10 bases and the J gene lost 2 bases, with 15 bases spanning the gap. This CDR3 has 14 amino acids. The germline V gene has CDR1 WNHNN and CDR2 SYGVQD (reference sequence). This CDR3 reads CAIWRGGGNQPQHF. For the CDR3, the DNA is TGCGCCATCTGGAGGGGAGGGGGCAATCAGCCCCAGCATTTT.

The V call is TRBV3-1 (or the pseudogene TRBV3-2), the J call TRBJ2-2; no firm D call. There are 13 residues in the CDR3. The germline V gene has CDR1 LGHDT and CDR2 YNNKEL (reference sequence). The germline V and J ends were trimmed by 3 bases and 8 bases, with 10 bases remaining between them. CDR3 coding DNA: TGTGCCAGCAGCCACCCTATTCGGGGGGAGCTGTTTTTT. This encodes CASSHPIRGELFF.

This clone was counted once. The CDR3 coding sequence is TGTGCCAGCAGCCCGCAGGGCGCAGGGACTGGCTACGAGCAGTACTTC. This translates into CASSPQGAGTGYEQYF. The chain links TRBV7-9 to TRBJ2-7, with a possible D match to TRBD2 (6 bases). V was trimmed by 5 bases and J by 3 bases, leaving 20 bases between them. The CDR3 covers 16 residues. In germline, CDR1 is SEHNR, CDR2 FQNEAQ (reference sequence).

The genes are TRBV7-8 and TRBJ1-5; 8 bases map to TRBD1. CDR3 length: 13 residues. J lost 5 bases, V lost 5 bases, and 2 bases had no gene match. The germline V gene has CDR1 SGHVS and CDR2 FQNEAQ. The CDR3 sequence is CASSPDRDQPQHF. In DNA, the CDR3 is TGTGCCAGCAGCCCGGACAGGGATCAGCCCCAGCATTTT.

This sequence joins TRBV7-9 and TRBJ1-3; weak D call: TRBD1 (6 bases). Germline V gene data show CDR1 as SEHNR and CDR2 as FQNEAQ (reference sequence). V lost 4 bases and J 3 bases, leaving 19 bases between the germline ends. The CDR3 runs 17 residues. In DNA, the CDR3 is TGTGCCAGCAGCTCCCAGACAGGCAATCTCTTTGGAAACACCATATATTTT. Its translation: CASSSQTGNLFGNTIYF.

V usage is TRBV10-3 and J usage is TRBJ2-1, with TRBD2 identical over 7 bases. The CDR3 runs to 15 residues. J was trimmed by 4 bases and V by 4 bases; bases with no gene match: 7. Per the germline V gene, CDR1 is ENHRY and CDR2 is SYGVKD. The DNA for the CDR3 is TGTGCCATCAGTGTAGGGCGGGGGAGGTACAATGAGCAGTTCTTC. It yields the protein CAISVGRGRYNEQFF.

The genes are TRBV5-6 and TRBJ2-5; 8 positions match TRBD1. The germline CDR1 and CDR2 sequences are SGHDT and YYEEEE. J lost 4 bases, V lost 1 base, and 6 bases had no gene match. The CDR3 is 15 residues long. This chain's CDR3 is CASSLPDRGVETQYF. The CDR3 DNA sequence: TGTGCCAGCAGCTTGCCTGACAGGGGTGTAGAGACCCAGTACTTC. The whole variable domain, remainder taken from reference TRBV5-6 and TRBJ2-5, is DAGVTQSPTHLIKTRGQQVTLRCSPKSGHDTVSWYQQALGQGPQFIFQYYEEEERQRGNFPDRFSGHQFPNYSSELNVNALLLGDSALYLCASSLPDRGVETQYFGPGTRLLVL.

The V call is TRBV20-1, the J call TRBJ1-2, with 8 bases matching TRBD1. V was clipped by 4 bases and J by 12 bases; unmatched bases: 7. The germline CDR1 and CDR2 sequences are DFQATT and SNEGSKA (reference sequence). This CDR3 is 11 amino acids long. The CDR3: CSATRTGIDTF. The CDR3 coding sequence is TGCAGTGCTACTCGGACAGGGATCGACACCTTC.

The chain is built from TRBV3-1 (or the pseudogene TRBV3-2) and TRBJ1-4, with a tentative D call TRBD1 (6 bases). Germline V gene lookup returns CDR1 LGHDT and CDR2 YNNKEL (reference sequence). The CDR3 loop spans 14 amino acids. V gave up 4 bases and J gave up 4 bases, with 10 bases separating them. CDR3 region: CASSPPRGNEKLFF. CDR3 DNA sequence: TGTGCCAGCAGCCCGCCCAGGGGTAATGAAAAACTGTTTTTT.